This is a list of T cell receptor beta chains from one sample in a study of blood T cell repertoires in COVID-19. Using immunoSEQ multiplex PCR, the repertoire was profiled, and TCRdb retains in-frame clones only, with some absent. Among over 80,000 clones listed, 89% were seen once. The sample consisted of peripheral blood. The receptor source for this set is a man aged 50-59 years with acute or convalescent COVID-19. Each CDR3 is given with its conserved first and last residue. The D gene is left open where the match is weak. Some rows have no size entry. The others give once, few or many, or a class for an expanded clone.

clone_size	v_call	j_call	d_call	cdr3_aa	cdr3_nt
-	TRBV30	TRBJ1-2	-	CAWSGRTVYGYTF	TGTGCCTGGAGTGGTAGGACAGTCTATGGCTACACCTTC
-	TRBV6-4	TRBJ2-1	TRBD2	CASSVFQGGYNEQFF	TGTGCCAGCAGTGTTTTCCAGGGAGGGTACAATGAGCAGTTCTTC
many	TRBV7-8	TRBJ2-7	TRBD2	CASSSRLIAGGRGRVEQYF	TGTGCCAGCAGCTCCCGTTTAATAGCGGGGGGCCGCGGTAGAGTAGAGCAGTACTTC
-	TRBV15	TRBJ2-7	-	CATSRDRGYYEQYF	TGTGCCACCAGCAGAGATAGGGGGTACTACGAGCAGTACTTC
-	TRBV6-6	TRBJ1-1	-	CASNRINTEAFF	TGTGCCAGCAACAGGATTAACACTGAAGCTTTCTTT
-	TRBV5-1	TRBJ1-6	TRBD1	CASSQGGEFSPLHF	TGCGCCAGCAGCCAGGGGGGAGAATTCTCACCCCTCCACTTT
once	TRBV11-3	TRBJ1-3	-	CASSSGGNTIYF	TGTGCCAGCAGCTCTGGCGGAAACACCATATATTTT
-	TRBV7-2	TRBJ2-3	TRBD2	CASNSGGAGSDTQYF	TGTGCCAGCAATAGCGGGGGGGCCGGGTCGGATACGCAGTATTTT
few	TRBV21-1	TRBJ1-2	-	CASCCRGSYGYTF	TGTGCCAGTTGTTGCAGGGGTAGCTATGGCTACACCTTC
-	TRBV10-1	TRBJ2-2	TRBD2	CASVLAGGQNTGELFF	TGCGCCAGCGTACTAGCGGGGGGTCAGAACACCGGGGAGCTGTTTTTT
-	TRBV5-1	TRBJ2-6	-	CASTPLRSGANVLTF	TGCGCCAGCACCCCCCTACGCTCTGGGGCCAACGTCCTGACTTTC
-	TRBV10-3	TRBJ2-2	-	CAIRENLGAGELFF	TGTGCCATCAGAGAGAACCTAGGAGCCGGGGAGCTGTTTTTT
-	TRBV6-2/TRBV6-3	TRBJ2-1	TRBD2	CASSSRVRGENEQFF	TGTGCCAGCAGTTCCAGGGTTCGGGGGGAGAATGAGCAGTTCTTC
-	TRBV7-9	TRBJ2-7	TRBD2	CASHDGGGGTSYEQYF	TGTGCCAGCCACGACGGGGGCGGGGGGACCTCCTACGAGCAGTACTTC
-	TRBV30	TRBJ2-2	TRBD2	CAWDGGTGELFF	TGTGCCTGGGACGGGGGGACCGGGGAGCTGTTTTTT
-	TRBV4-1	TRBJ1-5	-	CASSHVQPQHF	TGCGCCAGCAGCCATGTACAGCCCCAGCATTTT
-	TRBV19	TRBJ1-2	TRBD1	CASSPSDRGRGYGYTF	TGTGCCAGTAGTCCCTCGGACAGGGGGCGAGGCTATGGCTACACCTTC
-	TRBV28	TRBJ1-2	TRBD1	CASSLPQGVGYGYTF	TGTGCCAGCAGTTTACCACAGGGGGTGGGCTATGGCTACACCTTC
-	TRBV7-8	TRBJ2-6	-	CASSLVPDSSFSGANVLTF	TGTGCCAGCAGCTTAGTCCCAGACAGCAGCTTCTCTGGGGCCAACGTCCTGACTTTC
-	TRBV30	TRBJ1-1	-	CAWSDRPNTEAFF	TGTGCCTGGAGTGACAGGCCGAACACTGAAGCTTTCTTT
-	TRBV10-3	TRBJ2-3	-	CAISVQGLGTDTQYF	TGTGCCATCAGTGTGCAGGGGCTCGGCACAGATACGCAGTATTTT
-	TRBV5-1	TRBJ1-2	-	CASSQSLGHGIGYTF	TGCGCCAGCAGCCAGAGCCTGGGACACGGGATTGGCTACACCTTC
-	TRBV5-6	TRBJ2-3	TRBD1	CASSQTGQGLTDTQYF	TGTGCCAGCAGCCAAACGGGACAGGGGCTCACAGATACGCAGTATTTT
-	TRBV9	TRBJ2-3	TRBD2	CASSVATWTSGGFVPSTDTQYF	TGTGCCAGCAGCGTAGCTACCTGGACTAGCGGGGGGTTCGTACCTAGCACAGATACGCAGTATTTT
-	TRBV5-1	TRBJ2-6	-	CASSLSLQGSGANVLTF	TGCGCCAGCAGCTTGTCTCTACAGGGTTCTGGGGCCAACGTCCTGACTTTC
-	TRBV27	TRBJ2-1	TRBD2	CASSSGLAGGSYNEQFF	TGTGCCAGCAGTTCAGGGCTAGCGGGGGGCTCCTACAATGAGCAGTTCTTC
-	TRBV9	TRBJ1-2	TRBD1	CASSVGSQGARGYTF	TGTGCCAGCAGCGTTGGCTCCCAGGGGGCGCGTGGCTACACCTTC
-	TRBV5-6	TRBJ1-4	TRBD1	CASSSRGGFREKLFF	TGTGCCAGCAGCTCGAGAGGGGGCTTTAGGGAAAAACTGTTTTTT
-	TRBV5-5	TRBJ2-2	TRBD2	CASSSLAGWNTGELFF	TGTGCCAGCAGCTCACTAGCGGGGTGGAACACCGGGGAGCTGTTTTTT
-	TRBV5-1	TRBJ1-1	-	CASSPDGRNTEAFF	TGCGCCAGCAGCCCGGACGGGAGGAACACTGAAGCTTTCTTT
-	TRBV5-1	TRBJ2-1	-	CASSGGTAYNEQFF	TGCGCCAGCAGCGGAGGGACAGCCTACAATGAGCAGTTCTTC
-	TRBV3-1/TRBV3-2	TRBJ1-3	TRBD1	CASSQGQHSGNTIYF	TGTGCCAGCAGCCAGGGACAGCACTCTGGAAACACCATATATTTT
-	TRBV7-8	TRBJ1-6	TRBD1	CASSAGTANYNSPLHF	TGTGCCAGCAGCGCGGGGACAGCAAACTATAATTCACCCCTCCACTTT
-	TRBV7-3	TRBJ2-5	TRBD2	CASSLSGTIGETQYF	TGTGCCAGCAGCTTATCTGGGACTATCGGGGAGACCCAGTACTTC
-	TRBV19	TRBJ1-1	-	CASSPRTVSMNTEAFF	TGTGCCAGTAGTCCTCGGACTGTATCCATGAACACTGAAGCTTTCTTT